One sample yielded the 8 T cell receptor beta chains listed below, sequenced in a study of blood T cell repertoires in COVID-19. Generated by immunoSEQ multiplex PCR, the TCRdb table keeps only in-frame clones and is missing some. The sample holds some 11,000 clones, roughly 87% seen once. What was sequenced was peripheral blood. These receptors all come from a man at least 80 years old with acute or convalescent COVID-19.

V and J are TRBV7-6 and TRBJ1-3, with D maybe TRBD1 (6 bases). Germline CDR1 is SGHVS and CDR2 is FNYEAQ. Trimming pared 1 base from V and 1 base from J, leaving 8 bases between. The CDR3 totals 15 residues. The CDR3: CASSLGTGSGNTIYF. In DNA form, the CDR3 reads TGTGCCAGCAGCTTAGGAACAGGGTCTGGAAACACCATATATTTT. Full variable domain (remainder filled in from reference TRBV7-6 and TRBJ1-3): GAGVSQSPRYKVTKRGQDVALRCDPISGHVSLYWYRQALGQGPEFLTYFNYEAQQDKSGLPNDRFSAERPEGSISTLTIQRTEQRDSAMYRCASSLGTGSGNTIYFGEGSWLTVV.

The genes are TRBV4-1 and TRBJ2-1; tentative D call: TRBD1 (6 bases). In germline, CDR1 is MGHRA, CDR2 YSYEKL. The germline V and J ends were trimmed by 1 base and 6 bases, with 19 bases remaining between them. The CDR3 covers 17 residues. DNA of the CDR3: TGCGCCAGCAGCCAAGTCGTTGGGGGCTTTCCCATCAATGAGCAGTTCTTC. Residues: CASSQVVGGFPINEQFF.

CDR3 coding DNA: TGTGCCAGCAGCTTGTTCATTGGGGAGGACACTGAAGCTTTCTTT. The encoded protein is CASSLFIGEDTEAFF. This sequence joins TRBV11-2 and TRBJ1-1; D unresolved. The CDR3 has 15 residues. V was pared by 3 bases and J by 3 bases, with 14 bases between. The V gene's germline CDR1 is SGHAT and CDR2 FQNNGV.

The chain links TRBV18 to TRBJ2-1, with TRBD2 matching 12 bases. The J segment lost 2 bases and the V segment lost 2 bases, leaving 4 bases of the junction unmatched. Germline V gives CDR1 KGHSH, CDR2 LQKENI. The CDR3 totals 17 residues. CDR3 bases: TGTGCCAGCTCACCAGGACTAGCGGGGACCGCCTACAATGAGCAGTTCTTC. It encodes CASSPGLAGTAYNEQFF.

The chain joins TRBV29-1 to TRBJ1-1; D not certain. The CDR3 length is 14 residues. Trimming pared 4 bases from V and 7 bases from J, leaving 19 bases between. The germline gives CDR1 SQVTM, CDR2 ANQGSEA. CDR3 nucleotides: TGCAGCGTTGGCTTCGGTGGTAACGTAGATGAAGCTTTCTTT. Its protein is CSVGFGGNVDEAFF.

The rearrangement links TRBV6-5 to TRBJ2-7; possible D gene TRBD1, 6 bases. CDR3 length: 15 amino acids. V lost 2 bases and J 6 bases, leaving 17 bases between the germline ends. CDR1 and CDR2 (germline): MNHEY, SVGAGI. The chain's CDR3 is CASSYRRDILGEQYF. CDR3 DNA: TGTGCCAGCAGTTACCGACGGGACATCCTGGGCGAGCAGTACTTC.

V is TRBV7-9 and J is TRBJ1-1; D gene ambiguous. Trimming pared 3 bases from V and 4 bases from J, leaving 9 bases between. This CDR3 is 13 amino acids long. Germline assignment: CDR1 SEHNR and CDR2 FQNEAQ (reference sequence). For the CDR3, the DNA is TGTGCCAGCAGCTTCGGGGATTTCACTGAAGCTTTCTTT. It is translated as CASSFGDFTEAFF.

V usage is TRBV11-3 and J usage is TRBJ2-7, with D possibly being TRBD1 (5 bases). The CDR3 contains 12 residues. Germline assignment: CDR1 SGHNT and CDR2 YENEEA. The germline V and J ends were trimmed by 5 bases and 2 bases, with 7 bases remaining between them. CDR3 in DNA: TGTGCCAGCAGCGCGACAGCCTACGAGCAGTACTTC. It is translated as CASSATAYEQYF.